This TCR beta chain comes out of a study of CD8 T cells in Susac syndrome (dated by TCRdb to between 2019 and 2020). The study in broad terms: Repertoire sequencing was used to test whether CD8+ T cell activation and differentiation in Susac syndrome was antigen driven.

RNA was extracted using the RNeasy kit, and roughly 0.5 to 1 ug of the RNA was reverse transcribed with random hexamers. The immunoSEQ multiplex PCR assay, which covers 54 Vbeta and 13 Jbeta segments, was used to amplify TCR beta CDR3 regions. Bias from PCR amplification was corrected by using a synthetic template baseline for primer optimization and for computational correction. Per the original workflow: Reads were annotated to V, D and J genes per IMGT and analyzed with immunoSEQ Analyzer, keeping only productive sequences. Clonality was computed as one minus Shannon entropy normalized by log2 of the number of productive unique sequences. For each patient and control, public and private clones were evaluated among the 100 most prevalent clones. Clones were defined as Susac-specific if absent from the healthy and MS cohorts, from around 1,100 published viral clones and from other ImmuneACCESS disease sequences. Using fastp trimming at Q25 and MiXCR clonotype assembly, TCRdb reanalyzed the public sequencing data and kept in-frame beta chains. Merged by CDR3 protein, the rows form single entries marked with the most common genes and DNA. The V and J calls here are based on TCRdb, not the publication. Present in this sample are approximately 170,000 distinct CDR3 sequences, about 91% of which were seen just once. Approximately 0.082% of the sample comes from the top ten.

What the study reported, not specific to this receptor: The number of individuals in the TCR sequencing and HLA analysis was acknowledged as relatively small.

Peripheral blood CD8+ and CD4+ T cells from healthy donors, Susac syndrome patients and multiple sclerosis patients were profiled by high-throughput TCR beta sequencing. The healthy donors served as controls matched for age and sex. Bulk CD8+ and CD4+ T cells were purified by magnetic negative isolation, while CD8+ TEMRA cells were enriched using FACS. Blood was drawn into EDTA tubes, processed within 24 hours, and PBMCs were isolated by density gradient centrifugation. PBMCs intended for TCR sequencing were frozen in liquid nitrogen and were later thawed in a 37 degrees C water bath. The sorted or isolated CD4+, CD8+ and CD8+ TEMRA cells reached a purity of at least 90%. Trimming takes 1 base off V and 4 bases off J; junction bases not matched to a gene: 3. Reading the germline V gene gives CDR1 SGHRS and CDR2 YFSETQ. The CDR3 covers 14 residues, taking in both the cysteine and the phenylalanine. Just CDR3 DNA is preserved here, 42 bases in frame from base 1.

About this clonotype itself: The antigen it binds to is not known. No much larger clone exists at a distance of one base, and base qualities are not known.

The V and J segments used are TRBV5-1 and TRBJ1-1, and 8 junctional nucleotides match TRBD1. Sequencing used CD4+ T cells from PBMCs. The clonotype comes from a human donor in good health. The DNA is TGCGCCAGCAGCTTGACAGGGGGGGTCACTGAAGCTTTCTTT. It encodes CASSLTGGVTEAFF.